What follows are 16 T cell receptor beta chains derived from one specimen sequenced in a study of metastatic and nonmetastatic thyroid tumors. Thyroid surgery was preceded by no treatment in any patient. TCRdb re-analyzed the PCR reads using MiXCR. The sample yields 25,000 or so clones, around 16% seen once. Source material: blood. The source of these receptors is a female donor with papillary thyroid cancer or a benign thyroid nodule (not recorded which). Some clones in this sample may be carry-over from other donors' samples.

This clone came up many times. The CDR3 here is CASSEQGVELNEQFF. DNA for the CDR3: TGTGCCAGCAGCGAACAGGGGGTTGAATTGAATGAGCAGTTCTTC. The rearrangement uses TRBV9 and TRBJ2-1, with 8 bases matching TRBD1. V lost 3 bases, J lost 7 bases, and 9 bases stayed unmatched. Germline V CDR1 and CDR2: SGDLS, YYNGEE. The length of the CDR3 is 15 residues.

This clone was seen many times. The chain has TRBV4-2 and TRBJ2-5; 8 positions agree with TRBD2. V shed 3 bases, J shed 3 bases, and the junction held 9 bases outside the gene matches. Germline loops: CDR1 LGHNA, CDR2 YNFKEQ. CDR3 length: 16 residues. The CDR3 loop reads CASSHGLSGSKETQYF. The CDR3 coding sequence is TGTGCCAGCAGCCATGGACTGAGCGGGAGTAAAGAGACCCAGTACTTC.

This clone was detected many times. J is TRBJ2-1 and V is TRBV3-1, with D perhaps TRBD1 or TRBD2 (5 bases each). Germline V gene lookup returns CDR1 LGHDT and CDR2 YNNKEL (reference sequence). The CDR3 covers 12 residues. V gave up 4 bases and J gave up 15 bases, with 16 bases separating them. CDR3 region: CASSPNPGRSFF. The DNA for the CDR3 is TGTGCCAGCAGCCCCAACCCGGGACGTTCGTTCTTC.

There are a few counts of this clone. This clone may be a read error of a much larger clone one base away. V is TRBV7-9 and J is TRBJ1-1; D gene uncertain. Per germline, CDR1 SEHNR and CDR2 FQNEAQ (reference sequence). This CDR3 comprises 14 residues. The chain's CDR3 is CANSLVGKNTEAFF. In nucleotides, the CDR3 is TGTGCCAACAGCTTAGTGGGTAAGAACACTGAAGCTTTCTTT.

This clone has only a few counts. This sample also contains other DNA sequences that code for the same CDR3. The CDR3 protein is CASSPLRLRGTNEKLFF. CDR3 DNA sequence: TGTGCCAGCAGTCCCCTCCGTCTAAGAGGGACTAATGAAAAACTGTTTTTT. The chain is built from TRBV12-3 or TRBV12-4 and TRBJ1-4; D uncertain. Trimming took 5 bases from V and 2 from J, leaving 18 bases between them. CDR3 length equals 17 residues.

There are many counts of this clone. V is TRBV29-1 and J is TRBJ2-3, with a possible D match to TRBD2 (7 bases). The CDR3 is 16 residues long. V lost 2 bases to trimming and J lost 2 bases, with 17 bases between them. The germline CDR1 and CDR2 sequences are SQVTM and ANQGSEA. Here the CDR3 DNA reads TGCAGCGTTGAACGGGGGCCTAGCGGCTCCACAGATACGCAGTATTTT. It translates to CSVERGPSGSTDTQYF.

Many counts were recorded for this clone. The V and J genes are TRBV14 and TRBJ2-5; a weak D match, TRBD2 (6 bases). With 0 bases removed from V and 5 bases from J, the gap between germline ends came to 7 bases. The CDR3 covers 13 residues. Per the germline V gene, CDR1 is SGHDN and CDR2 is FVKESK. DNA for the CDR3: TGTGCCAGCAGCCAAGACAGCGGGGAGACCCAGTACTTC. It is translated as CASSQDSGETQYF. The variable domain in full, with the rest retrieved from reference TRBV14 and TRBJ2-5, is EAGVTQFPSHSVIEKGQTVTLRCDPISGHDNLYWYRRVMGKEIKFLLHFVKESKQDESGMPNNRFLAERTGGTYSTLKVQPAELEDSGVYFCASSQDSGETQYFGPGTRLLVL.

The chain employs TRBV12-3 or TRBV12-4 and TRBJ2-2, with TRBD2 identical over 8 bases. V lost 10 bases, J lost 7 bases, and 11 bases stayed unmatched. The length of the CDR3 is 14 residues. The CDR3 protein is CATLSGTSGGELFF. The CDR3 DNA reads TGTGCCACCCTCTCCGGGACTAGTGGCGGGGAGCTGTTTTTT.

This clone was picked up many times. At one end, the junction sequence differs from germline, possibly due to a read error. The chain combines TRBV9 with TRBJ1-2; D possibly corresponds to TRBD1 (5 bases). The CDR3 has 14 amino acids. Germline V gene lookup returns CDR1 SGDLS and CDR2 YYNGEE. CDR3 sequence: CASSEGSGVYGYIF. CDR3 nucleotide sequence: TGTGCCAGCAGCGAGGGGTCGGGGGTCTATGGCTACATCTTC.

As concerns this clone: A clone one base away is much larger, so this may be a read error. This CDR3 is CSVDPGSVCYTF. The CDR3 DNA is TGCAGCGTTGACCCAGGGTCTGTGTGCTACACCTTC. The genes are TRBV29-1 and TRBJ1-2; D perhaps matches TRBD1 (5 bases). The V gene's germline CDR1 is SQVTM and CDR2 ANQGSEA. Trimming pared 3 bases from V and 9 bases from J, leaving 14 bases between. The CDR3 spans 12 residues.

The chain combines TRBV9 with TRBJ2-1; 9 nucleotides agree with TRBD2. The CDR3 loop spans 16 amino acids. Germline-derived CDR1 and CDR2 are SGDLS and YYNGEE. Trimming took 4 bases from V and 6 from J; bases not matched to a gene: 11. CDR3 nucleotide sequence: TGTGCCAGCAGCTCCCGGACTAGCGCTGTGAGCAATGAGCAGTTCTTC. As protein: CASSSRTSAVSNEQFF.

This clone was observed at least ten times. The chain has TRBV6-1 and TRBJ1-1, with D hard to call. The V and J ends lost 10 bases and 1 base respectively, with 7 bases between them. Germline V gene lookup returns CDR1 MNHNS and CDR2 SASEGT. The CDR3 covers 11 residues. The CDR3 sequence is CATLQNTEAFF. For the CDR3, the DNA is TGTGCCACCCTCCAGAACACTGAAGCTTTCTTT.

V is TRBV3-1 and J is TRBJ2-2; tentative D call: TRBD1 (7 bases). Trimming removed 6 bases at V and 4 bases at J, with 18 bases between. This CDR3 contains 16 residues. The germline CDR1 and CDR2 sequences are LGHDT and YNNKEL (reference sequence). Here the CDR3 reads CASSQGGRKPTGELFF. DNA for the CDR3: TGTGCCAGCAGTCAGGGGGGCCGGAAACCCACCGGGGAGCTGTTTTTT.

This clone was counted ten times or more. V gene TRBV15 combines with J gene TRBJ2-5, with TRBD2 matching over 7 bases. V trimming: 0 bases; J trimming: 5 bases; junction bases outside the gene matches: 3. The length of the CDR3 is 14 residues. Looked up from germline, CDR1 is LNHNV and CDR2 is YYDKDF (reference sequence). The CDR3 here is CATSRETGGETQYF. CDR3 coding DNA: TGTGCCACCAGCAGAGAGACCGGGGGGGAGACCCAGTACTTC.

The chain carries TRBV6-1 and TRBJ2-2, with D possibly TRBD2 on 5 matching bases. Germline-derived CDR1 and CDR2 are MNHNS and SASEGT. CDR3 length: 13 residues. Trimming left V 4 bases short and J 8 bases short, with 11 bases between. The CDR3 DNA reads as TGTGCCAGCAGTGGAATGGAGGAAGGGGAGCTGTTTTTT. It encodes CASSGMEEGELFF.

Many counts were recorded for this clone. The CDR3 sequence is CASTEGGPGLHF. CDR3 coding DNA: TGTGCCAGCACCGAGGGGGGGCCCGGACTCCACTTT. This chain joins TRBV2 and TRBJ1-6; a weak D match, TRBD1 (6 bases). Germline CDR1 reads SNHLY; CDR2 reads FYNNEI. The CDR3 consists of 12 residues. Trimming left V 7 bases short and J 16 bases short, with 17 bases between.